One and the same sample provided the 9 T cell receptor beta chains below, sequenced in a study of T cells in Graves' hyperthyroidism and ophthalmopathy. The CDR3 regions of TCR beta were amplified from RNA transcripts. TCR CDR3 underwent first-round RT-PCR with the HTBI primer set. TCRdb called the multiplex PCR reads again in MiXCR, with one record for every CDR3 protein. Seen here are 500,000 to 600,000 distinct CDR3 sequences, 16% observed once, and the top ten hold 18%. Source material: blood. The receptors originated from a woman in her late teens or twenties with Graves' hyperthyroidism.

This clonotype came up a few times. Because the CDR3 is missing its conserved closing phenylalanine or tryptophan, this is likely a read error. The CDR3 spells CASSSTGLNTEAFS. Written as DNA, the CDR3 is TGTGCTAGCAGTTCCACAGGGTTGAACACTGAAGCTTTCTCT. The chain recombines TRBV12-3 or TRBV12-4 with TRBJ1-1, with a possible D match to TRBD1 (6 bases). The CDR3 totals 14 residues.

This clonotype was observed a handful of times. V gene TRBV7-9 combines with J gene TRBJ2-3; 9 bases map to TRBD2. Germline V gene data show CDR1 as SEHNR and CDR2 as FQNEAQ (reference sequence). The CDR3 runs to 16 residues. V lost 5 bases and J lost 5; bases outside the gene matches: 11. The CDR3: CASSPWGREGQDTQYF. CDR3 sequence (DNA): TGTGCCAGCAGCCCGTGGGGGCGGGAGGGACAAGATACGCAGTATTTT.

The rearrangement uses TRBV29-1 and TRBJ1-1; D is unresolved. V gave up 8 bases and J gave up 4 bases, with 14 bases separating them. CDR3 size: 12 residues. Looked up from germline, CDR1 is SQVTM and CDR2 is ANQGSEA. The CDR3 region is CSFSRELTEAFF. The CDR3 DNA reads TGCAGCTTCTCCCGGGAGCTCACTGAAGCTTTCTTT.

This clonotype showed up many times. This chain links TRBV5-5 with TRBJ2-1; 7 nucleotides line up with TRBD1. J gave up 6 bases and V 5 bases, and 5 bases lay outside the gene matches. The CDR3 is 13 amino acids. Germline V CDR1 and CDR2: SGHKS, YYEKEE (reference sequence). CDR3 amino acids: CASSKSGGNEQFF. CDR3 bases: TGTGCCAGCAGTAAATCAGGGGGCAATGAGCAGTTCTTC.

This clonotype was recorded many times. The chain recombines TRBV11-2 with TRBJ2-5, with D perhaps given as TRBD1 or TRBD2 (6 bases each). The length of the CDR3 is 14 residues. Per germline, CDR1 SGHAT and CDR2 FQNNGV. With 5 bases removed from V and 2 bases from J, the gap between germline ends came to 12 bases. This chain's CDR3 is CASSARRGQETQYF. The DNA for the CDR3 is TGTGCCAGCAGCGCGCGGAGGGGGCAAGAGACCCAGTACTTC.

CDR3 coding DNA: TGCAGCGCTGACGGAGGGGGTGGAGGCACAGATACGCAGTATTTT. Translating gives CSADGGGGGTDTQYF. The chain links TRBV29-1 to TRBJ2-3; D possibly matches TRBD1 or TRBD2 (6 bases each). The V end was cut by 7 bases, the J end by 1 base, with 18 bases between. Germline CDR1 is SQVTM and CDR2 is ANQGSEA. This CDR3 has 15 residues.

At least ten counts were recorded for this clonotype. The chain couples TRBV20-1 to TRBJ2-1; D not resolved. The CDR3 spans 12 residues. Trimming pared 4 bases from V and 10 bases from J, leaving 14 bases between. Germline assignment: CDR1 DFQATT and CDR2 SNEGSKA (reference sequence). The CDR3 DNA follows: TGCAGTGCTACCTATGACACGAGCGAGCAGTTCTTC. It codes for CSATYDTSEQFF.

J is TRBJ2-1 and V is TRBV7-8; TRBD2 aligns across 12 bases. The CDR3 contains 17 residues. The V segment lost 2 bases and the J segment 8 bases; nucleotides outside the gene matches: 10. Germline-derived CDR1 and CDR2 are SGHVS and FQNEAQ. CDR3 nucleotide sequence: TGTGCCAGCAGCTTACCTCCCAGGACTAGCGGGGTGCATGAGCAGTTCTTC. Protein product: CASSLPPRTSGVHEQFF.

This rearrangement joins TRBV24-1 to TRBJ2-3; D not certain. V was pared by 8 bases and J by 6 bases, with 8 bases between. The germline gives CDR1 KGHDR, CDR2 SFDVKD. This CDR3 is built from 11 residues. CDR3 in DNA: TGTGCCACCATTTTTTTTGATACGCAGTATTTT. This gives the protein CATIFFDTQYF.